This TCR beta chain was captured by sequencing in a study of cytomegalovirus exposure and HLA in healthy donors. Findings and limits, study-wide: V- and J-gene trimming of TCR beta was linked (in a later analysis) to a missense DCLRE1C variant. In a later analysis, several top co-occurrence clusters appeared linked to parvovirus B19, influenza, CMV and Epstein-Barr virus.

In germline, CDR1 is SGHTA, CDR2 FQGNSA. The CDR3 is 16 amino acids. The J segment lost 5 bases and the V segment lost 5 bases, leaving 9 bases of the junction unmatched. Notes on this clone: Its antigen remains unidentified.

In the PCR, 60 Vbeta and 13 Jbeta primers were used. Produced via immunoSEQ multiplex PCR; TCRdb's table is partial and in-frame only. The sample records about 100,000 clones, approximately 78% being singletons. The sequenced sample consisted of PBMCs. This receptor was taken from a woman aged 60-75 years in good health and CMV-seronegative. J is TRBJ1-6 and V is TRBV7-2, with TRBD1 identical over 7 bases. CDR3 DNA sequence: TGTGCCAGCAGCCTTACCCGGGACAGACATAATTCACCCCTCCACTTT. Its translation: CASSLTRDRHNSPLHF.